This T cell receptor (beta chain) originates from a study of cytomegalovirus exposure and HLA in healthy donors. In nominal health when sampled, donors likely had unrecorded immune exposures nonetheless. Use of 60 Vbeta and 13 Jbeta primers characterized the PCR. Data came from immunoSEQ multiplex PCR; TCRdb stores just in-frame clones and leaves some out. This sample yields around 140,000 clones, of which roughly 89% are seen a single time; more than 4% belongs to the top ten. Study-level results: The authors confirmed in vitro that three CMV-associated chains were specific for CMV antigens.

CDR1 and CDR2 (germline): ENHRY, SYGVKD. Trimming removed 4 bases at V and 0 bases at J, with 7 bases between. CDR3 size: 15 residues. As concerns this clone: The antigen is not known.

Sequenced material: PBMCs. The chain has TRBV10-3 and TRBJ2-6; D remains unclear. The sequence was obtained from a woman under 40 in good health and CMV-seronegative. CDR3 protein: CAISVQSSGANVLTF. The CDR3 DNA is TGTGCCATCAGTGTACAGAGCTCTGGGGCCAACGTCCTGACTTTC.